A selection of T cell receptor beta chains follows, all from one sample in a study of cytomegalovirus exposure and HLA in healthy donors. Generated by immunoSEQ multiplex PCR, the TCRdb table keeps only in-frame clones and is missing some. The profile shows 150,000 to 200,000 clones, 80% to 85% of them singletons. The sample comprised PBMCs. Receptors were obtained from a woman in her 30s in good health and CMV-seronegative. Both conserved end residues are part of each CDR3. The D gene is left open where the match is weak. Size is stated for part of the rows, as once, few or many counts, or as a class when the clone is expanded.

D gene: .
V gene: TRBV30
J gene: TRBJ2-7
clone size: .
CDR3 DNA: TGTGCCTGGAGGGTCACGAGGGCCTTACCATACGAGCAGTACTTC
CDR3 protein: CAWRVTRALPYEQYF

D gene: TRBD1
V gene: TRBV30
J gene: TRBJ2-2
clone size: .
CDR3 DNA: TGTGCCTTCCTACAGGGGAACGCGAACACCGGGGAGCTGTTTTTT
CDR3 protein: CAFLQGNANTGELFF

D gene: .
V gene: TRBV6-6
J gene: TRBJ1-3
clone size: .
CDR3 DNA: TGTGCCAGCAGTTACCCGGACAGCAGTGACATATATTTT
CDR3 protein: CASSYPDSSDIYF

D gene: .
V gene: TRBV25-1
J gene: TRBJ1-4
clone size: .
CDR3 DNA: TGTGCCCCCGGGGGGGGGCGGGGGGAAAAACTGTTTTTT
CDR3 protein: CAPGGGRGEKLFF

D gene: .
V gene: TRBV30
J gene: TRBJ1-5
clone size: .
CDR3 DNA: TGTGCCTGGAGCACCGGGGGACTTAGCAATCAGCCCCAGCATTTT
CDR3 protein: CAWSTGGLSNQPQHF

D gene: TRBD1
V gene: TRBV10-3
J gene: TRBJ1-5
clone size: few
CDR3 DNA: TGTGCCATCAGTCCGGGACAGGTTAATCAGCCCCAGCATTTT
CDR3 protein: CAISPGQVNQPQHF

D gene: TRBD2
V gene: TRBV5-4
J gene: TRBJ2-7
clone size: .
CDR3 DNA: TGTGCCAGCAGCTTGGGACTAGCGGGCGCCTCCTACGAGCAGTACTTC
CDR3 protein: CASSLGLAGASYEQYF

D gene: .
V gene: TRBV6-6
J gene: TRBJ1-2
clone size: .
CDR3 DNA: TGTGCCAGCAGTTTGACAGAGAACTATGGCTACACCTTC
CDR3 protein: CASSLTENYGYTF

D gene: TRBD1
V gene: TRBV19
J gene: TRBJ2-1
clone size: .
CDR3 DNA: TGTGCCAGTAACCCGGAACAGGGGTACAATGAGCAGTTCTTC
CDR3 protein: CASNPEQGYNEQFF

D gene: TRBD1
V gene: TRBV5-4
J gene: TRBJ2-3
clone size: once
CDR3 DNA: TGTGCCAGCAGCTGGACAGGCGATGTCACAGATACGCAGTATTTT
CDR3 protein: CASSWTGDVTDTQYF

D gene: TRBD2
V gene: TRBV27
J gene: TRBJ2-1
clone size: .
CDR3 DNA: TGTGCCAGCTCCTACCGGACTAGCGGGGGGGCCATCGAGTTCTTC
CDR3 protein: CASSYRTSGGAIEFF

D gene: .
V gene: TRBV15
J gene: TRBJ1-4
clone size: .
CDR3 DNA: TGTGCCACCAGCAGAGGGAATAGAGGACTGTTTTTT
CDR3 protein: CATSRGNRGLFF

D gene: TRBD2
V gene: TRBV19
J gene: TRBJ2-1
clone size: .
CDR3 DNA: TGTGCCAGTAGTCCAACTAGCGGGAGATTCGGGCAGTTCTTC
CDR3 protein: CASSPTSGRFGQFF

D gene: TRBD1
V gene: TRBV7-9
J gene: TRBJ1-2
clone size: .
CDR3 DNA: TGTGCCAGCAGCCCAGGTGACCAAAGGGGGCGGAATGGCTACACCTTC
CDR3 protein: CASSPGDQRGRNGYTF